A selection of T cell receptor beta chains follows, all from one sample in a study of kidney transplant recipient with SARS-CoV-2 infection. One entry per CDR3 protein results from TCRdb running MiXCR on the reads. This table has 200,000 to 300,000 distinct CDR3 sequences, about 28% appearing once. This specimen consisted of a blood sample, obtained at baseline and on day 111 from a kidney transplant recipient. These receptors were collected from a male patient between 25 and 39 years old who had COVID-19 and was a kidney transplant recipient. The T cells may come from the graft donor. Each CDR3 is given with its conserved first and last residue. The D gene is left open where the match is weak. The size entry is marked missing in some rows and otherwise reads once, few, many or a size class.

v_gene	abundance	j_gene	d_gene	CDR3nt	CDR3aa
TRBV24-1	few	TRBJ2-1	.	TGTGCCACAAGGCCTTCAAGCGGCTCTTTCAATGAGCAGTTCTTC	CATRPSSGSFNEQFF
TRBV18	few	TRBJ2-3	.	TGTGCCAGCTCACCAGTGAGCACAGATACGCAGTATTTT	CASSPVSTDTQYF
TRBV6-5	many	TRBJ1-1	.	TGTGCCAGCACTCTTGAGCGGGGCGAGGCTTTCTTT	CASTLERGEAFF
TRBV7-6	.	TRBJ1-2	.	TGTGCCAGCAGCTTTGGTAGTGAATCTCGAAAGACCTATGGCTACACCTTC	CASSFGSESRKTYGYTF
TRBV4-2	many	TRBJ2-7	.	TGTGCCAGCAGCCAAGACCCAGGGACGATTGAGCAGTACTTC	CASSQDPGTIEQYF
TRBV11-1	many	TRBJ1-2	.	TGTGCCAGCAGCCGGGATATTAAGGCTGGAAAGACCTATGGCTACACCTTC	CASSRDIKAGKTYGYTF
TRBV11-1	many	TRBJ1-2	.	TGTGCCAGCAGCGTGTACCTTAAGGCTGGAAAGACCTATGGCTACACCTTC	CASSVYLKAGKTYGYTF
TRBV6-8	many	TRBJ1-2	.	TGTGCCAGCAGTGTAACCGGACGCTCTAGAAAGACCTATGGCTACACCTTC	CASSVTGRSRKTYGYTF
TRBV6-4	many	TRBJ2-3	TRBD2	TGTGCCAGCAGCAAACTAGCGGGGGAGCCAGATACGCAGTATTTT	CASSKLAGEPDTQYF
TRBV5-4	few	TRBJ1-2	.	TGTGCCAGCGAGTATTGCGTACCAGGAAAGACCTATGGCTACACCTTC	CASEYCVPGKTYGYTF
TRBV5-8	few	TRBJ2-5	.	TGTGCCAGCAGCTTGGGAGTCAGCAAATGGAGACAAGAGACCCAGTACTTC	CASSLGVSKWRQETQYF
TRBV14	many	TRBJ2-1	.	TGTGCCAGCAGCCAAGAAGTCAGGAGTGAGCAGTTCTTC	CASSQEVRSEQFF
TRBV14	many	TRBJ1-4	.	TGTGCCAGCAGCCAAGATCACAGCATGGATGAAAAACTGTTTTTT	CASSQDHSMDEKLFF
TRBV6-5	few	TRBJ2-3	.	TGTGCCAGCAGTGTTCAGGGGGGGACAGATACGCAGTATTTT	CASSVQGGTDTQYF
TRBV11-3	.	TRBJ1-2	.	TGTGCCAGCAGCAGTCGGTGCGATCTCGGAAAGACCTATGGCCACACTTTC	CASSSRCDLGKTYGHTF
TRBV6-1	many	TRBJ1-2	.	TGTGCCAGCAGTAGTTTCCCCTCTATGCGAAAGACCTATGGCTACACCTTC	CASSSFPSMRKTYGYTF